This T cell receptor beta chain was sequenced for a study of blood T cells in healthy people across ages. Every sample had a minimum of 6 million PBMCs isolated. Primed by a sample-barcoded 5' primer and a J-beta primer mix, a second PCR proceeded for about 7 to 12 cycles. TCRdb reprocessed the 5' RACE reads via MiXCR and lists one record per CDR3 protein. Here the sample spans around 650,000 distinct CDR3 sequences, around 32% being singletons. Whole-study findings and limits: Per million T cells, TCR beta diversity dropped about linearly as age rose.

As to this clonotype: Its antigen is undetermined. This clone may be a read error of a much larger clone one base away.

The CDR3 has 14 residues. Trimming removed 7 bases at V and 8 bases at J, with 20 bases between. Sequencing input: blood. This TCR was sampled from a woman of 80 years or more in good health. This rearrangement joins TRBV12-3 or TRBV12-4 to TRBJ1-2, with a tentative D call TRBD1 (6 bases). CDR3 nucleotide sequence: TGTGCCAGCACTCGTGATCTGGGGGCGCAGGGCTACACCTTC. Its protein is CASTRDLGAQGYTF.